The sequence of this T cell receptor beta chain was determined in a study of blood T cells in healthy people across ages. PCR was performed a second time for about 6 to 11 cycles using a sample-barcoded 5' primer and a J-beta primer mix. TCRdb reanalysed the 5' RACE reads using MiXCR and keeps one entry per CDR3 protein. The profile shows 850,000 or so distinct CDR3 sequences, roughly 26% of them singletons. The V segment lost 0 bases and the J segment 6 bases; nucleotides outside the gene matches: 5. Germline V gene data show CDR1 as SEHNR and CDR2 as FQNEAQ (reference sequence). This CDR3 is built from 15 residues. This clonotype has a count of ten or more.

Sequenced: blood. This chain uses TRBV7-9 with TRBJ2-3; TRBD2 matches at 8 bases. The TCR originated in a woman at least 80 years old in good health. The CDR3 loop reads CASSLAGTRWDTQYF. DNA of the CDR3: TGTGCCAGCAGCTTAGCCGGGACTAGATGGGATACGCAGTATTTT.